The 30 T cell receptor beta chains below all came from one sample that was sequenced in a study of T cell changes during pregnancy in multiple sclerosis. Only in-frame clones appear in the TCRdb table, and some are missing; sequencing was by immunoSEQ multiplex PCR. The repertoire consists of some 100,000 clones, with over 85% occurring once and the leading ten covering approximately 1.2%. The sample was peripheral blood, taken in the second trimester of pregnancy. These TCRs come from a female donor with multiple sclerosis, enrolled in a pregnancy study.

The CDR3 DNA reads as TGTGCCAGCAGTGACAATAGAGGCAATGAGCAGTTCTTC. This gives the protein CASSDNRGNEQFF. The J gene is TRBJ2-1, the V gene TRBV6-4; no clear D gene. CDR3 length equals 13 residues. Between the trimmed V and J ends, which lost 2 bases and 6 bases, there was a span of 8 bases. In germline, CDR1 is MRHNA, CDR2 SNTAGT.

The chain uses TRBV7-2 and TRBJ1-2; D is perhaps TRBD1 (6 bases). V dropped 5 bases and J dropped 8 bases, with 21 bases sitting between them. The germline gives CDR1 SGHTA, CDR2 FQGNSA. The CDR3 loop spans 15 amino acids. In DNA form, the CDR3 reads TGTGCCAGCAGCCAGGGGCGGGAGTCCCTGGGGGGCTACACCTTC. Translation gives CASSQGRESLGGYTF. The complete variable domain, with remaining parts taken from reference TRBV7-2 and TRBJ1-2, reads GAGVSQSPSNKVTEKGKDVELRCDPISGHTALYWYRQSLGQGLEFLIYFQGNSAPDKSGLPSDRFSAERTGGSVSTLTIQRTQQEDSAVYLCASSQGRESLGGYTFGSGTRLTVV.

The chain links TRBV5-4 to TRBJ2-1; 7 bases map to TRBD2. V shed 5 bases and J 3 bases; nucleotides not matched to a gene: 8. Germline V gene sequence: CDR1 SGHNT, CDR2 YYREEE (reference sequence). The CDR3 runs 15 residues. The CDR3 is CASSEGRESYNEQFF. The DNA of the CDR3 is TGTGCCAGCAGTGAGGGGCGGGAGAGCTACAATGAGCAGTTCTTC.

The chain uses TRBV4-2 and TRBJ1-4; D unclear. The CDR3 spans 15 residues. V lost 1 base to trimming and J lost 4 bases, with 10 bases between them. Germline CDR1 and CDR2: LGHNA and YNFKEQ. CDR3 sequence reads: CASSQVRQINEKLFF. The CDR3 DNA follows: TGTGCCAGCAGCCAAGTGAGGCAGATTAATGAAAAACTGTTTTTT.

The chain uses TRBV6-1 and TRBJ1-1; 8 bases are a match to TRBD1. The junction had 6 bases not matched to a gene; V was cut back by 7 bases and J by 2 bases. CDR1 and CDR2 (germline): MNHNS, SASEGT. There are 14 residues in the CDR3. This CDR3 reads CASIMDRVNTEAFF. CDR3 DNA: TGTGCCAGCATTATGGACAGGGTTAACACTGAAGCTTTCTTT.

This clone has a handful of counts. The chain recombines TRBV11-3 with TRBJ2-1; D is ambiguous. Trimming shortened V by 5 bases and J by 4 bases, and 9 bases separated the two germline ends. The CDR3 is 13 amino acids. The V gene's germline CDR1 is SGHNT and CDR2 YENEEA. The CDR3 here is CASSLNLYNEQFF. CDR3 bases: TGTGCCAGCAGCCTAAACTTGTACAATGAGCAGTTCTTC.

V is TRBV11-2 and J is TRBJ1-3; 8 bases are a match to TRBD1. Germline V gene data show CDR1 as SGHAT and CDR2 as FQNNGV. The junction had 12 bases not matched to a gene; V was cut back by 5 bases and J by 0 bases. The CDR3 is 18 amino acids. The DNA of the CDR3 is TGTGCCAGCAGCCCGAGGGGGGGACAGGTTTTCTCTGGAAACACCATATATTTT. Its translation: CASSPRGGQVFSGNTIYF.

V usage is TRBV19 and J usage is TRBJ2-5; 12 bases match TRBD2. This CDR3 has 14 amino acids. The V and J ends lost 4 bases and 5 bases, in that order; junction bases with no gene match: 2. Germline V gene lookup returns CDR1 LNHDA and CDR2 SQIVND (reference sequence). For the CDR3, the DNA is TGTGCCAGTAGTAGGACTAGCGGGGTTGAGACCCAGTACTTC. Translating it yields CASSRTSGVETQYF.

This CDR3 is CASRMREKVDNEQFF. CDR3 DNA: TGTGCCAGCAGGATGCGGGAGAAGGTTGACAATGAGCAGTTCTTC. The chain recombines TRBV28 with TRBJ2-1; 7 bases are shared with TRBD2. CDR1 is MDHEN and CDR2 is SYDVKM in the germline V gene. The CDR3 extends over 15 amino acids. Trimming cost V 6 bases and J 5 bases; bases outside gene matches: 10.

This chain joins TRBV27 and TRBJ2-5; D is undetermined. Trimming left V 5 bases short and J 0 bases short, with 7 bases between. The CDR3 is made up of 13 amino acids. The germline gives CDR1 MNHEY, CDR2 SMNVEV (reference sequence). The CDR3 DNA reads TGTGCCAGCAGTCCCCGTGACCAAGAGACCCAGTACTTC. Translating gives CASSPRDQETQYF.

This clone was recorded only once. The rearrangement uses TRBV6-1 and TRBJ1-1; D gene unclear. Deletions cut 8 bases from V and 0 bases from J, with 10 bases between. Germline V CDR1 and CDR2: MNHNS, SASEGT. The CDR3 contains 13 residues. In DNA, the CDR3 is TGTGCCAGCCTAGGCCGTCTGAACACTGAAGCTTTCTTT. It yields the protein CASLGRLNTEAFF.

J is TRBJ2-3 and V is TRBV28; tentative D call: TRBD1 (6 bases). Trimming stripped 5 bases from V and 4 bases from J, with 13 bases between. The CDR3 loop spans 14 amino acids. Germline assignment: CDR1 MDHEN and CDR2 SYDVKM. CDR3 protein: CASSLQGYADTQYF. In DNA, the CDR3 is TGTGCCAGCAGTCTCCAGGGGTATGCAGATACGCAGTATTTT.

The rearrangement links TRBV18 to TRBJ1-4, with 9 nucleotides matching TRBD1. Trimming at V came to 6 bases and at J to 5 bases, leaving 4 bases not matched to a gene. The CDR3 consists of 14 residues. Per the germline V gene, CDR1 is KGHSH and CDR2 is LQKENI. The CDR3 coding sequence is TGTGCCAGCTCGCGGACAGGGGCGAATGAAAAACTGTTTTTT. Its translation is CASSRTGANEKLFF.

The chain recombines TRBV19 with TRBJ1-1, with D hard to call. Germline values: CDR1 LNHDA, CDR2 SQIVND (reference sequence). Trimming stripped 7 bases from V and 3 bases from J, with 12 bases between. This CDR3 has 13 residues. The CDR3 sequence is CASMGRADTEAFF. For the CDR3, the DNA is TGTGCCAGTATGGGGAGAGCAGACACTGAAGCTTTCTTT.

The rearrangement joins TRBV1 to TRBJ1-5. TRBV1 is assigned pseudogene status. The CDR3 is made up of 15 amino acids. CDR3 bases: TGCACCAGCAGCCAAGGCGGGCAGAACAATCAGCCCCAGCATTTT. It specifies CTSSQGGQNNQPQHF.

Written as DNA, the CDR3 is TGTGCCAGCAGTGTAAGCGACAGGGTCGGAAACACCATATATTTT. It yields the protein CASSVSDRVGNTIYF. The chain has TRBV25-1 and TRBJ1-3; 7 bases are shared with TRBD1. Looked up from germline, CDR1 is MGHDK and CDR2 is SYGVNS. The CDR3 has 15 amino acids. Trimming at V came to 4 bases and at J to 4 bases, leaving 7 bases not matched to a gene. Full variable domain (remainder filled in from reference TRBV25-1 and TRBJ1-3): EADIYQTPRYLVIGTGKKITLECSQTMGHDKMYWYQQDPGMELHLIHYSYGVNSTEKGDLSSESTVSRIRTEHFPLTLESARPSHTSQYLCASSVSDRVGNTIYFGEGSWLTVV.

The chain carries TRBV29-1 and TRBJ2-1, with D possibly being TRBD1 (5 bases). CDR3 length: 13 residues. V dropped 4 bases and J dropped 4 bases, with 11 bases sitting between them. CDR1 and CDR2 from the germline V gene are SQVTM and ANQGSEA. The CDR3 sequence is CSVVGRAYNEQFF. CDR3 nucleotides: TGCAGCGTTGTCGGCAGGGCTTACAATGAGCAGTTCTTC.

The genes are TRBV2 and TRBJ2-1, with D possibly being TRBD2 (6 bases). The CDR3 loop spans 17 amino acids. Trimming took off 10 bases at V and 4 bases at J, with 26 bases between the two ends. Germline-derived CDR1 and CDR2 are SNHLY and FYNNEI. CDR3 sequence: CATHLAAAGSTYNEQFF. The CDR3, as DNA: TGTGCCACCCACCTAGCTGCGGCGGGATCGACATACAATGAGCAGTTCTTC.

The V gene is TRBV5-5, the J gene TRBJ1-5; possible D gene TRBD1, 6 bases. The CDR3 totals 14 residues. V was trimmed by 4 bases and J by 0 bases, leaving 8 bases between them. From germline, CDR1 is SGHKS and CDR2 YYEKEE (reference sequence). CDR3 DNA: TGTGCCAGCAGCCGGACAGATAGCAATCAGCCCCAGCATTTT. Residues: CASSRTDSNQPQHF. Supplemented by reference TRBV5-5 and TRBJ1-5, the full variable domain reads DAGVTQSPTHLIKTRGQQVTLRCSPISGHKSVSWYQQVLGQGPQFIFQYYEKEERGRGNFPDRFSARQFPNYSSELNVNALLLGDSALYLCASSRTDSNQPQHFGDGTRLSIL.

The chain employs TRBV30 and TRBJ2-2, with TRBD1 matching 9 bases. V shed 3 bases, J shed 2 bases, and the junction held 4 bases outside the gene matches. The V gene's germline CDR1 is GTSNPN and CDR2 SVGIG (reference sequence). The CDR3 extends over 15 amino acids. CDR3 amino acids: CAWRKTGGNTGELFF. The CDR3 DNA reads as TGTGCCTGGAGGAAGACAGGGGGAAACACCGGGGAGCTGTTTTTT.

V and J are TRBV6-1 and TRBJ2-2, with D possibly being TRBD1 (6 bases). Germline CDR1 MNHNS, CDR2 SASEGT. The CDR3 loop spans 14 amino acids. Trimming cost V 7 bases and J 2 bases, with 11 bases left between them. CDR3 protein: CASKRTANTGELFF. Here the CDR3 DNA reads TGTGCCAGCAAAAGGACAGCTAACACCGGGGAGCTGTTTTTT.

This chain's CDR3 is CASSGEPGVNTEAFF. CDR3 coding DNA: TGTGCCAGCAGCGGCGAGCCGGGTGTTAACACTGAAGCTTTCTTT. J is TRBJ1-1 and V is TRBV11-2; D remains ambiguous. Germline lookup yields CDR1 SGHAT and CDR2 FQNNGV. The CDR3 has 15 amino acids. Trimming removed 5 bases from V and 2 bases from J, with 15 bases in between.

This clone was observed a single time. V usage is TRBV19 and J usage is TRBJ2-3; D is unresolved. Germline CDR1 reads LNHDA; CDR2 reads SQIVND (reference sequence). The CDR3 is 13 residues long. The germline V and J ends were trimmed by 9 bases and 0 bases, with 10 bases remaining between them. The DNA of the CDR3 is TGTGCCAGCGGGTTTACGAGCACAGATACGCAGTATTTT. Its protein is CASGFTSTDTQYF.

The chain links TRBV19 to TRBJ2-7; 9 bases map to TRBD1. Trimming at V came to 5 bases and at J to 1 base, leaving 6 bases not matched to a gene. In germline, CDR1 is LNHDA, CDR2 SQIVND (reference sequence). This CDR3 has 15 amino acids. CDR3 region: CASSGPGQGSYEQYF. DNA for the CDR3: TGTGCCAGTAGTGGACCGGGACAGGGTTCCTACGAGCAGTACTTC.

This chain joins TRBV6-5 and TRBJ2-1, with TRBD1 matching over 10 bases. Germline-derived CDR1 and CDR2 are MNHEY and SVGAGI. The V segment lost 6 bases and the J segment 6 bases; nucleotides outside the gene matches: 8. This CDR3 is built from 15 residues. Here the CDR3 reads CASRTGGAHGNEQFF. The CDR3 DNA reads TGTGCCAGCAGGACAGGGGGCGCTCACGGCAATGAGCAGTTCTTC.

J is TRBJ2-1 and V is TRBV30; D is possibly TRBD1 (5 bases). The germline gives CDR1 GTSNPN, CDR2 SVGIG (reference sequence). V was clipped by 4 bases and J by 9 bases, with 25 bases between them. The CDR3 is 16 amino acids. The CDR3, as DNA: TGTGCCTGGAACCCCTCCAGGGTTCGTCCCTTGGGTGAGCAGTTCTTC. It codes for CAWNPSRVRPLGEQFF.

This rearrangement joins TRBV2 to TRBJ2-1; 9 nucleotides line up with TRBD2. Germline values: CDR1 SNHLY, CDR2 FYNNEI. The CDR3 runs to 17 residues. V dropped 6 bases and J dropped 4; count of bases not matched to a gene: 13. CDR3 region: CASRVRAGGPEYNEQFF. In DNA, the CDR3 is TGTGCCAGCAGGGTTCGGGCGGGAGGGCCAGAGTACAATGAGCAGTTCTTC. The whole variable domain, remainder taken from reference TRBV2 and TRBJ2-1, is EPEVTQTPSHQVTQMGQEVILRCVPISNHLYFYWYRQILGQKVEFLVSFYNNEISEKSEIFDDQFSVERPDGSNFTLKIRSTKLEDSAMYFCASRVRAGGPEYNEQFFGPGTRLTVL.

This clone has a single count. The V call is TRBV6-5, the J call TRBJ2-7, with 8 bases that match TRBD1. The V segment lost 7 bases and the J segment 0 bases; nucleotides outside the gene matches: 5. From germline, CDR1 is MNHEY and CDR2 SVGAGI. This CDR3 comprises 14 residues. The CDR3 nucleotides read TGTGCCAGCAAGACAGGGGTAAGCTCCTACGAGCAGTACTTC. Protein sequence: CASKTGVSSYEQYF.

The chain joins TRBV30 to TRBJ1-1, with D perhaps matching TRBD1 (6 bases). With 4 bases removed from V and 1 base from J, the gap between germline ends came to 16 bases. Germline values: CDR1 GTSNPN, CDR2 SVGIG (reference sequence). The CDR3 contains 15 residues. CDR3 nucleotide sequence: TGTGCCTGGACTCTACGGGGACATACGAACACTGAAGCTTTCTTT. It codes for CAWTLRGHTNTEAFF.

In regard to this clone: Other DNA sequences in the same sample also yield this CDR3. The chain is built from TRBV5-1 and TRBJ1-4, with D perhaps TRBD1 (5 bases). CDR1 is SGHRS, CDR2 YFSETQ, per germline. The CDR3 has 14 amino acids. The V and J ends lost 4 bases and 7 bases respectively, with 14 bases between them. CDR3 DNA: TGCGCCAGCAGCCCCCAGGGCATCCGTGAAAAACTGTTTTTT. This gives the protein CASSPQGIREKLFF.